This T cell receptor (beta chain) was documented in a study of T cell changes during pregnancy in multiple sclerosis. This clone was counted a single time. Only in-frame clones appear in the TCRdb table, and some are missing; sequencing was by immunoSEQ multiplex PCR. The table has tens of thousands of clones, approximately 81% seen once. The V end was cut by 2 bases, the J end by 1 base, with 5 bases between. The CDR3 totals 13 residues. The germline V gene encodes CDR1 SGHDN and CDR2 FVKESK. This TCR was sampled from a female donor with multiple sclerosis, enrolled in a pregnancy study. The chain carries TRBV14 and TRBJ2-5; D might be TRBD2 (5 bases). Here the sequenced sample was CD4+ T cells from peripheral blood mononuclear cells, taken before pregnancy. Written as DNA, the CDR3 is TGTGCCAGCAGCCAACTAGCCCAAGAGACCCAGTACTTC. Protein sequence: CASSQLAQETQYF.